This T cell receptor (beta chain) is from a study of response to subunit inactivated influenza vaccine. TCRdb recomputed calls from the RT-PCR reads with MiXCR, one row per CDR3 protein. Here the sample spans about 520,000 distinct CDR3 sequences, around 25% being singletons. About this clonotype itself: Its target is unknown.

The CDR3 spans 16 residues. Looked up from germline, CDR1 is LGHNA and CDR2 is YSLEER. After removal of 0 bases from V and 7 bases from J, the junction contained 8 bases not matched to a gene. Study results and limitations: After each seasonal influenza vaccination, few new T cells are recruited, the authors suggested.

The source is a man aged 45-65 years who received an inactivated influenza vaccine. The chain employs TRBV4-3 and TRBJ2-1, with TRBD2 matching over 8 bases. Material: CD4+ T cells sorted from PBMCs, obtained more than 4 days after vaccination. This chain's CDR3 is CASSQDLRTSRNEQFF. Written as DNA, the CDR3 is TGCGCCAGCAGCCAAGATCTGAGGACTAGCAGGAATGAGCAGTTCTTC.